The present entry profiles one TCR beta chain with its context. Its antigen is unidentified. Trimming took 4 bases from V and 2 from J, leaving 18 bases between them. Germline-derived CDR1 and CDR2 are GTSNPN and SVGIG (reference sequence). The CDR3 loop spans 16 amino acids. The data originate from a study of identical twins. Findings and caveats of the study: Researchers reported excess low generation probability among twin-shared out-of-frame alpha sequences. Insertions were fewer in abundant cord blood beta clonotypes, whereas memory repertoires showed none of this pattern.

TCRdb reprocessed the 5' RACE reads with MiXCR, giving one entry per CDR3 protein. The sample shows a few hundred thousand distinct CDR3 sequences, around 9.7% of them seen only once. This TCR was recovered from a woman between 45 and 65 years old in good health. The sequencing sample was made of naive T cells sorted from blood. The chain combines TRBV30 with TRBJ2-1; D possibly corresponds to TRBD2 (6 bases). Here the CDR3 DNA reads TGTGCCTGGACCCCGGGACTCTCGTCAACCTACAATGAGCAGTTCTTC. This codes for CAWTPGLSSTYNEQFF.